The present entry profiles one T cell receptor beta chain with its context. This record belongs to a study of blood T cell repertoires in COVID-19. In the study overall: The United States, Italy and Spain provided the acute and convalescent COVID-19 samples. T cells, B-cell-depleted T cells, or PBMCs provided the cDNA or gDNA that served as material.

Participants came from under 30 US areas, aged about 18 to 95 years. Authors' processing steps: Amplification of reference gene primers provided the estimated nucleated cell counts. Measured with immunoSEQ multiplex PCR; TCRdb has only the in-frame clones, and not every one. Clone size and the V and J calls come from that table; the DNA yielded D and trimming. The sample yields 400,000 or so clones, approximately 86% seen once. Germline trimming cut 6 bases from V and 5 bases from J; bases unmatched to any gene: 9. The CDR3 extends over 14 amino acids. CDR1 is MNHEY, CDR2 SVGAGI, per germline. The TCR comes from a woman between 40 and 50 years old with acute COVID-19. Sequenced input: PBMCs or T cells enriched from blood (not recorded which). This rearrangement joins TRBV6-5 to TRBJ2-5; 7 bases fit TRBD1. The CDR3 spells CASSPGGSWETQYF. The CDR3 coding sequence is TGTGCCAGCAGCCCAGGGGGAAGCTGGGAGACCCAGTACTTC.